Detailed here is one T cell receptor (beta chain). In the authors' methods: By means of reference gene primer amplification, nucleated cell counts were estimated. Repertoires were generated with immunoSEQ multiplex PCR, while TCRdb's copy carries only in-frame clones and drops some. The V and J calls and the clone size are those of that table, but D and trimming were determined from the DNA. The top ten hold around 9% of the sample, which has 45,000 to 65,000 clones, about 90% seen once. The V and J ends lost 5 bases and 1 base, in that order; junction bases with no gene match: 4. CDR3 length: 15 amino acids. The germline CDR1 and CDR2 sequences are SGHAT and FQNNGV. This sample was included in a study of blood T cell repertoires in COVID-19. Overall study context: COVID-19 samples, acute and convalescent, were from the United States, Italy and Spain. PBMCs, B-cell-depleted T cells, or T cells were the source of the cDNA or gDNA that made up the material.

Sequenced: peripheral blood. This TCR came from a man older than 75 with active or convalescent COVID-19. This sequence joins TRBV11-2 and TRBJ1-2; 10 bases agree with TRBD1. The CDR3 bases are TGTGCCAGCAGCCGCCGGGACAGGGGTAACTATGGCTACACCTTC. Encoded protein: CASSRRDRGNYGYTF.